What follows are 26 T cell receptor beta chains derived from one specimen sequenced in a study of blood T cell repertoires in COVID-19. Repertoires were generated with immunoSEQ multiplex PCR, while TCRdb's copy carries only in-frame clones and drops some. This table has 55,000 to 90,000 clones, around 83% appearing once. The sequencing sample was made of peripheral blood. The origin of the receptors is a woman of 80 years or more with active or convalescent COVID-19.

The V and J genes are TRBV5-5 and TRBJ2-7; possibly TRBD1 for D (6 bases). Germline V gene lookup returns CDR1 SGHKS and CDR2 YYEKEE (reference sequence). Between the trimmed V and J ends, which lost 7 bases and 9 bases, there was a span of 23 bases. The CDR3 has 14 residues. CDR3 region: CASGPRGDIVGQYF. The CDR3 coding sequence is TGTGCCAGCGGCCCCAGGGGAGATATTGTCGGGCAGTACTTC.

This rearrangement joins TRBV6-2 or TRBV6-3 to TRBJ1-5; the match to TRBD1 covers 7 bases. Germline lookup yields CDR1 MNHEY and CDR2 SVGEGT. The CDR3 runs 16 residues. The junction had 11 bases not matched to a gene; V was cut back by 5 bases and J by 4 bases. CDR3 coding DNA: TGTGCCAGCAGTGCAACATACAGGGGCTTGAATCAGCCCCAGCATTTT. Its protein is CASSATYRGLNQPQHF.

The rearrangement links TRBV27 to TRBJ1-2; D perhaps matches TRBD1 (6 bases). Germline lookup yields CDR1 MNHEY and CDR2 SMNVEV (reference sequence). V was shortened by 5 bases and J by 3 bases, with 19 bases between the two germline ends. CDR3 length: 16 amino acids. CDR3 in DNA: TGTGCCAGCAGTGCTACCTTGGACAGAGGGGACTATGGCTACACCTTC. As protein: CASSATLDRGDYGYTF.

This chain connects TRBV6-1 to TRBJ2-5, with 7 bases identical to TRBD1. V shed 2 bases and J 5 bases; nucleotides not matched to a gene: 5. Germline CDR1 reads MNHNS; CDR2 reads SASEGT. This CDR3 is built from 14 residues. This chain's CDR3 is CASSEQGDAETQYF. CDR3 bases: TGTGCCAGCAGTGAACAGGGGGACGCGGAGACCCAGTACTTC.

This rearrangement joins TRBV5-1 to TRBJ2-3; D is undetermined. The germline V and J ends were trimmed by 6 bases and 5 bases, with 13 bases remaining between them. The CDR3 sequence is 13 residues long. Germline CDR1 reads SGHRS; CDR2 reads YFSETQ. The CDR3 DNA sequence: TGCGCCAGCATTCTCTTATCAGAAGATACGCAGTATTTT. Its protein is CASILLSEDTQYF.

The V gene is TRBV7-9, the J gene TRBJ1-6; D is undetermined. In germline, CDR1 is SEHNR, CDR2 FQNEAQ (reference sequence). This CDR3 comprises 13 residues. V shed 5 bases and J shed 9 bases, with 11 bases lying between them. The CDR3 DNA reads TGTGCCAGCAGCCCCCTAGCAGGTTCACCCCTCCACTTT. Translating it yields CASSPLAGSPLHF.

V usage is TRBV6-5 and J usage is TRBJ1-5, with 7 bases identical to TRBD1. This CDR3 contains 13 residues. Germline V CDR1 and CDR2: MNHEY, SVGAGI. Trimming took 6 bases from V and 4 from J; bases not matched to a gene: 3. The CDR3 sequence: CASRGDSNQPQHF. CDR3 sequence (DNA): TGTGCCAGCAGGGGGGACAGTAATCAGCCCCAGCATTTT.

The chain combines TRBV7-6 with TRBJ1-5; D not resolved. Germline V CDR1 and CDR2: SGHVS, FNYEAQ. The CDR3 consists of 18 residues. The ends were cut back, 3 bases at V and 7 bases at J, with 25 bases in the middle. CDR3 bases: TGTGCCAGCAGCTTGTTAGAGGCGGGTCGCCGGAGAGTACAGCCCCAGCATTTT. Amino acids: CASSLLEAGRRRVQPQHF.

The chain links TRBV7-8 to TRBJ1-2; possibly TRBD1 for D (5 bases). Germline V gene data show CDR1 as SGHVS and CDR2 as FQNEAQ. Trimming pared 0 bases from V and 5 bases from J, leaving 7 bases between. The CDR3 sequence is 13 residues long. The CDR3 nucleotides read TGTGCCAGCAGCTTAGCCAGGGTATATGGCTACACCTTC. Its translation is CASSLARVYGYTF.

J is TRBJ1-2 and V is TRBV15, with D maybe TRBD1 (5 bases). Trimming stripped 4 bases from V and 2 bases from J, with 8 bases between. In germline, CDR1 is LNHNV, CDR2 YYDKDF (reference sequence). The CDR3 consists of 13 residues. Written as DNA, the CDR3 is TGTGCCACCAGCATCCAGGGCAACTATGGCTACACCTTC. Translation gives CATSIQGNYGYTF.

The chain carries TRBV5-1 and TRBJ1-3; 9 bases fit TRBD1. Germline lookup yields CDR1 SGHRS and CDR2 YFSETQ. The V gene end was trimmed by 0 bases and the J gene end by 6 bases; junction bases not matched to a gene: 10. The length of the CDR3 is 17 residues. The CDR3 DNA reads TGCGCCAGCAGCTTGGGTACTCCGGGACAGGGCCAAAACACCATATATTTT. Its translation is CASSLGTPGQGQNTIYF.

This sequence joins TRBV6-5 and TRBJ1-2, with D perhaps TRBD1 (6 bases). This CDR3 has 15 residues. With 8 bases removed from V and 2 bases from J, the gap between germline ends came to 18 bases. Germline loops: CDR1 MNHEY, CDR2 SVGAGI. The DNA for the CDR3 is TGTGCCAGCGAGGAGCCAGGGGCGACCAACTATGGCTACACCTTC. It yields the protein CASEEPGATNYGYTF.

J is TRBJ2-1 and V is TRBV2; a possible D gene is TRBD1 (5 bases). Looked up from germline, CDR1 is SNHLY and CDR2 is FYNNEI. V shed 3 bases and J shed 13 bases, with 19 bases lying between them. The CDR3 is 14 residues long. CDR3 in amino acids: CASSDSVGRSAQFF. The CDR3, as DNA: TGTGCCAGCAGTGATTCGGTGGGGCGCAGCGCCCAGTTCTTC.

As DNA, the CDR3 is TGCGCCAGCAGCCAAGATTTTGGGGGCGTCGACAATGAGCAGTTCTTC. Its translation: CASSQDFGGVDNEQFF. The chain is built from TRBV4-3 and TRBJ2-1; tentative D call: TRBD1 (6 bases). CDR1 LGHNA and CDR2 YSLEER come from the germline V gene. Trimming cost V 0 bases and J 5 bases, with 14 bases left between them. The CDR3 extends over 16 amino acids.

The chain carries TRBV28 and TRBJ1-5; 9 bases agree with TRBD1. J gave up 1 base and V 3 bases, and 1 base lay outside the gene matches. This CDR3 has 15 residues. Germline assignment: CDR1 MDHEN and CDR2 SYDVKM. The CDR3 is CASSFGTGSNQPQHF. CDR3 in DNA: TGTGCCAGCAGTTTTGGGACAGGGAGCAATCAGCCCCAGCATTTT.

This clone was observed a single time. V is TRBV28 and J is TRBJ2-6, with D hard to call. The CDR3 covers 13 residues. Germline CDR1 is MDHEN and CDR2 is SYDVKM. Trimming took off 10 bases at V and 0 bases at J, with 7 bases between the two ends. The CDR3 reads CAIRLSGANVLTF. CDR3 coding DNA: TGTGCCATCCGTCTCTCTGGGGCCAACGTCCTGACTTTC.

The chain is built from TRBV7-9 and TRBJ2-4; D gene ambiguous. From germline, CDR1 is SEHNR and CDR2 FQNEAQ (reference sequence). Trimming stripped 1 base from V and 6 bases from J, with 13 bases between. The CDR3 contains 15 residues. Here the CDR3 reads CASSLVLSRINIQYF. CDR3 DNA sequence: TGTGCCAGCAGCTTAGTGCTGTCCAGGATAAACATTCAGTACTTC.

This clone was counted a few times. The V and J genes are TRBV4-2 and TRBJ2-7; 7 bases fit TRBD1. The V segment lost 1 base and the J segment 5 bases; nucleotides outside the gene matches: 8. In germline, CDR1 is LGHNA, CDR2 YNFKEQ. The CDR3 is made up of 15 amino acids. The CDR3 nucleotides are TGTGCCAGCAGCCAAGTGGCAGGGGGTTCCGACGAGCAGTACTTC. Its translation: CASSQVAGGSDEQYF.

The chain has TRBV5-4 and TRBJ1-2, with D maybe TRBD1 (5 bases). Trimming shortened V by 2 bases and J by 5 bases, and 10 bases separated the two germline ends. The CDR3 is 13 amino acids. Per germline, CDR1 SGHNT and CDR2 YYREEE (reference sequence). CDR3: CASSLTGLYGYTF. The CDR3 DNA sequence: TGTGCCAGCAGCTTAACAGGATTATATGGCTACACCTTC.

This chain links TRBV28 with TRBJ2-1; 8 bases line up with TRBD1. This CDR3 has 13 amino acids. Germline values: CDR1 MDHEN, CDR2 SYDVKM. Trimming took 6 bases from V and 9 from J; bases not matched to a gene: 7. The CDR3 spells CASRGQGGSEQFF. CDR3 in DNA: TGTGCCAGCAGAGGACAGGGAGGTTCTGAGCAGTTCTTC.

The CDR3: CASSLGPLEANYGYTF. The CDR3 nucleotides read TGTGCCAGCAGCTTAGGGCCCTTGGAGGCTAACTATGGCTACACCTTC. This chain uses TRBV7-9 with TRBJ1-2; D not certain. V lost 1 base, J lost 0 bases, and 12 bases lay in between. Germline V gene sequence: CDR1 SEHNR, CDR2 FQNEAQ (reference sequence). The CDR3 is 16 amino acids. Variable domain in full (rest from reference TRBV7-9 and TRBJ1-2): DTGVSQNPRHKITKRGQNVTFRCDPISEHNRLYWYRQTLGQGPEFLTYFQNEAQLEKSRLLSDRFSAERPKGSFSTLEIQRTEQGDSAMYLCASSLGPLEANYGYTFGSGTRLTVV.

The chain combines TRBV19 with TRBJ2-2; D call uncertain. Deletions cut 4 bases from V and 5 bases from J, with 5 bases between. This CDR3 is 12 amino acids long. Germline CDR1 and CDR2: LNHDA and SQIVND (reference sequence). CDR3 sequence: CASSTKTGELFF. CDR3 in DNA: TGTGCCAGTAGTACTAAGACCGGGGAGCTGTTTTTT.

The table lists this clone with a count of one. J is TRBJ1-1 and V is TRBV6-1; TRBD1 matches at 7 bases. Germline V CDR1 and CDR2: MNHNS, SASEGT. CDR3 length: 13 amino acids. The V and J ends lost 1 base and 6 bases, in that order; junction bases with no gene match: 2. The CDR3 sequence: CASSEVQGPEAFF. The CDR3 DNA reads TGTGCCAGCAGTGAAGTACAGGGGCCTGAAGCTTTCTTT.

This chain joins TRBV6-5 and TRBJ2-2; 9 bases align to TRBD1. Trimming removed 2 bases from V and 6 bases from J; junction bases left unmatched: 7. Germline V gene sequence: CDR1 MNHEY, CDR2 SVGAGI. The CDR3 extends over 16 amino acids. The CDR3 loop is CASSYGTGNFPGELFF. The CDR3 coding sequence is TGTGCCAGCAGTTACGGGACAGGGAACTTCCCCGGGGAGCTGTTTTTT.

The chain couples TRBV28 to TRBJ1-1, with D hard to call. The CDR3 is 14 residues long. Germline assignment: CDR1 MDHEN and CDR2 SYDVKM. Trimming cost V 1 base and J 0 bases, with 6 bases left between them. The CDR3 is CASSLSVVNTEAFF. The CDR3 DNA sequence: TGTGCCAGCAGTTTATCAGTGGTGAACACTGAAGCTTTCTTT.

V usage is TRBV7-9 and J usage is TRBJ2-6; D possibly corresponds to TRBD1 (5 bases). The CDR3 has 14 amino acids. Germline CDR1 is SEHNR and CDR2 is FQNEAQ (reference sequence). Trimming stripped 7 bases from V and 2 bases from J, with 9 bases between. The CDR3 loop reads CASTSTAGANVLTF. The CDR3, as DNA: TGTGCCAGCACCTCGACAGCTGGGGCCAACGTCCTGACTTTC.